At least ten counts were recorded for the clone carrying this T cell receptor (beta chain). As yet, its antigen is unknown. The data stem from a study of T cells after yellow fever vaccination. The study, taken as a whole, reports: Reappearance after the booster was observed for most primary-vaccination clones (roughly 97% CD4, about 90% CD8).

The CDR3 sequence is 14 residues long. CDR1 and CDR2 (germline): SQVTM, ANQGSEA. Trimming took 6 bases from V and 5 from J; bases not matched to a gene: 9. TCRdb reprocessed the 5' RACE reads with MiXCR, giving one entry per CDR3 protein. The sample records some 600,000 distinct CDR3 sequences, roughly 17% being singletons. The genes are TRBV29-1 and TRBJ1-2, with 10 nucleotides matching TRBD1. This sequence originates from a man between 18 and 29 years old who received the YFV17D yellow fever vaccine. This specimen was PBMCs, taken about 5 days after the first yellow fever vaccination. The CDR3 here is CSVVGQGFGYGYTF. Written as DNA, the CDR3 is TGCAGCGTGGTGGGACAGGGGTTTGGATATGGCTACACCTTC.